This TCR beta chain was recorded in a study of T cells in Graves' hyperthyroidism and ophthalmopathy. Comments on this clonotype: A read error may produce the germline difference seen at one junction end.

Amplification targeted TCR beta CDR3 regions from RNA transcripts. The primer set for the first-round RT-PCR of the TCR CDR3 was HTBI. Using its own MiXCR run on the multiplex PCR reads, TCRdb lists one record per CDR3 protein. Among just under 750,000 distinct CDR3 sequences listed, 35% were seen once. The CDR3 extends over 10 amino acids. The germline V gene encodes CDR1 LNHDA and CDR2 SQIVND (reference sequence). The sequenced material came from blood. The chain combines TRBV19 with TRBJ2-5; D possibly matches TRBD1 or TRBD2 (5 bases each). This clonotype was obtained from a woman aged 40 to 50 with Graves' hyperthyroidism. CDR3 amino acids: CASSIGAGKF. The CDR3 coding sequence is TGTGCCAGTAGTATCGGGGCAGGGAAATTC. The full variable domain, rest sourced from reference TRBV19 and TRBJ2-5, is DGGITQSPKYLFRKEGQNVTLSCEQNLNHDAMYWYRQDPGQGLRLIYYSQIVNDFQKGDIAEGYSVSREKKESFPLTVTSAQKNPTAFYLCASSIGAGKFGPGTRLLVL.